Listed below are T cell receptor beta chains from one sample, sequenced in a study of beta chain features in type 1 diabetes. Measured with immunoSEQ multiplex PCR; TCRdb has only the in-frame clones, and not every one. The data hold more than 60,000 clones, with around three fifths observed a single time. Material: Tregs from blood. The receptors here all came from a woman aged 18-29 years in good health. CDR3s include the opening cysteine and the closing phenylalanine or tryptophan. D genes are given only for firm matches. Where a row states a size, it is once, few, many or the class of an expanded clone; other rows omit it.

d_gene: TRBD2
v_gene: TRBV6-5
abundance: NA
j_gene: TRBJ2-5
CDR3nt: TGTGCCAGCCAAGCGGGAGGAGGGGGTGCCCAGTACTTC
CDR3aa: CASQAGGGGAQYF

d_gene: NA
v_gene: TRBV19
abundance: NA
j_gene: TRBJ2-2
CDR3nt: TGTGCCAGTAGTATAAGTACGGCGAACACCGGGGAGCTGTTTTTT
CDR3aa: CASSISTANTGELFF

d_gene: NA
v_gene: TRBV2
abundance: NA
j_gene: TRBJ1-5
CDR3nt: TGTGCCAGCAGTCAAGGGACAACCGGGCAGCCCCAGCATTTT
CDR3aa: CASSQGTTGQPQHF

d_gene: NA
v_gene: TRBV4-2
abundance: NA
j_gene: TRBJ1-2
CDR3nt: TGTGCCAGCAGCCAAGATGTTAGTATGGGAGCCAGGAATGGTGGCTACACCTTC
CDR3aa: CASSQDVSMGARNGGYTF

d_gene: TRBD2
v_gene: TRBV6-5
abundance: NA
j_gene: TRBJ2-7
CDR3nt: TGTGCCAGCAGTGTTGCGGGAGGAAGATACGAGCAGTACTTC
CDR3aa: CASSVAGGRYEQYF

d_gene: NA
v_gene: TRBV6-5
abundance: NA
j_gene: TRBJ1-2
CDR3nt: TGTGCCAGCAGTTACTCTAGAAGTAACTATGGCTACACCTTC
CDR3aa: CASSYSRSNYGYTF

d_gene: NA
v_gene: TRBV9
abundance: NA
j_gene: TRBJ1-3
CDR3nt: TGTGCCAGCAGCGCTAATTTTGGAAACACCATATATTTT
CDR3aa: CASSANFGNTIYF

d_gene: NA
v_gene: TRBV27
abundance: NA
j_gene: TRBJ2-2
CDR3nt: TGTGCCAGCAGTGTCAGGAAGGGGGCGAACACCGGGGAGCTGTTTTTT
CDR3aa: CASSVRKGANTGELFF

d_gene: NA
v_gene: TRBV6-6
abundance: few
j_gene: TRBJ2-1
CDR3nt: TGTGCCAGCAGTCCGGGACCTCGGGGGAACTTCTTC
CDR3aa: CASSPGPRGNFF

d_gene: TRBD2
v_gene: TRBV5-4
abundance: medium-sized
j_gene: TRBJ2-3
CDR3nt: TGTGCCAGCAGCTTGAGCGGGAGGGCTACAGATACGCAGTATTTT
CDR3aa: CASSLSGRATDTQYF

d_gene: NA
v_gene: TRBV27
abundance: once
j_gene: TRBJ1-2
CDR3nt: TGTGCCAGCAGTCCCCGTGGAGGAGGCCAGGACTATGGCTACACCTTC
CDR3aa: CASSPRGGGQDYGYTF

d_gene: TRBD2
v_gene: TRBV9
abundance: NA
j_gene: TRBJ2-1
CDR3nt: TGTGCCAGCAGCGTAGGAGGTAGCGGGGGGGCCTTTGAGCAGTTCTTC
CDR3aa: CASSVGGSGGAFEQFF

d_gene: TRBD2
v_gene: TRBV27
abundance: NA
j_gene: TRBJ2-2
CDR3nt: TGTGCCAGTTCCCTAGGGACTAGACTTGCCGGGGAGCTGTTTTTT
CDR3aa: CASSLGTRLAGELFF

d_gene: TRBD2
v_gene: TRBV5-1
abundance: NA
j_gene: TRBJ2-1
CDR3nt: TGCGCCAGCAGCTTTGATAGCGGGGGGGCTGAGCAGTTCTTC
CDR3aa: CASSFDSGGAEQFF

d_gene: TRBD2
v_gene: TRBV30
abundance: once
j_gene: TRBJ2-3
CDR3nt: TGTGCCGGGAACCGACTAGCGGGAGGAGATACGCAGTATTTT
CDR3aa: CAGNRLAGGDTQYF

d_gene: NA
v_gene: TRBV5-1
abundance: NA
j_gene: TRBJ1-6
CDR3nt: TGCGCCAGCAGCTTGTGGAGCTCCTATAATTCACCCCTCCACTTT
CDR3aa: CASSLWSSYNSPLHF

d_gene: NA
v_gene: TRBV7-2
abundance: NA
j_gene: TRBJ2-1
CDR3nt: TGTGCCAGCAGCTTGGACGTAGGGGGTTACAATGAGCAGTTCTTC
CDR3aa: CASSLDVGGYNEQFF

d_gene: NA
v_gene: TRBV5-1
abundance: NA
j_gene: TRBJ2-2
CDR3nt: TGCGCCAGCAGTCCTAATTCAGCGGCGTCGGCGGGGGAGCTGTTTTTT
CDR3aa: CASSPNSAASAGELFF

d_gene: TRBD1
v_gene: TRBV27
abundance: NA
j_gene: TRBJ1-1
CDR3nt: TGTGCCAGCCGGACAGGGGGTTGGAACACTGAAGCTTTCTTT
CDR3aa: CASRTGGWNTEAFF

d_gene: TRBD1
v_gene: TRBV5-1
abundance: NA
j_gene: TRBJ2-1
CDR3nt: TGCGCCAGCAGCCCGGGACAGGGGGGGAGGAATGAGCAGTTCTTC
CDR3aa: CASSPGQGGRNEQFF

d_gene: NA
v_gene: TRBV20-1
abundance: few
j_gene: TRBJ2-4
CDR3nt: TGCAGTGCTTTGGCCCTGGACATTCAGTACTTC
CDR3aa: CSALALDIQYF

d_gene: NA
v_gene: TRBV19
abundance: few
j_gene: TRBJ1-4
CDR3nt: TGTGCCAGTAGTATCATGGCGGGCAGTTTTATTGAAAAACTGTTTTTT
CDR3aa: CASSIMAGSFIEKLFF

d_gene: TRBD1
v_gene: TRBV28
abundance: NA
j_gene: TRBJ2-7
CDR3nt: TGTGCCAGCAGGCCATATCAGGGGGTAACCTACGAGCAGTACTTC
CDR3aa: CASRPYQGVTYEQYF

d_gene: NA
v_gene: TRBV7-2
abundance: NA
j_gene: TRBJ2-5
CDR3nt: TGTGCCAGCAGCGGGGGGGGCGACAAGCAGTACTTC
CDR3aa: CASSGGGDKQYF

d_gene: NA
v_gene: TRBV2
abundance: NA
j_gene: TRBJ2-1
CDR3nt: TGTGCCAGCAGCGACAGGCTATACAATGAGCAGTTCTTC
CDR3aa: CASSDRLYNEQFF

d_gene: TRBD2
v_gene: TRBV4-3
abundance: few
j_gene: TRBJ2-7
CDR3nt: TGCGCCAGCAGCCAAGATCGGAGACTAGCGGGGGCTTACGAGCAGTACTTC
CDR3aa: CASSQDRRLAGAYEQYF

d_gene: NA
v_gene: TRBV23-1
abundance: NA
j_gene: TRBJ2-7
CDR3nt: TGCGCCAGCAGTCAATCGAACGGGGTTTCGGGCAACGAGCAGTACTTC
CDR3aa: CASSQSNGVSGNEQYF

d_gene: TRBD2
v_gene: TRBV9
abundance: few
j_gene: TRBJ2-1
CDR3nt: TGTGCCAGCAGCGTAGGACTAGCGGGGGGGCGATACAATGAGCAGTTCTTC
CDR3aa: CASSVGLAGGRYNEQFF

d_gene: NA
v_gene: TRBV10-2
abundance: few
j_gene: TRBJ2-5
CDR3nt: TGCGCCAGCCGACGGGGGGAGACCCAGTACTTC
CDR3aa: CASRRGETQYF

d_gene: TRBD1
v_gene: TRBV4-3
abundance: NA
j_gene: TRBJ2-3
CDR3nt: TGCGCCAGCAGCCTCGGGACAGTCAGCACAGATACGCAGTATTTT
CDR3aa: CASSLGTVSTDTQYF

d_gene: NA
v_gene: TRBV6-1
abundance: NA
j_gene: TRBJ1-2
CDR3nt: TGTGCCAGCAGATCCGGGACTATGAACTATGGCTACACCTTC
CDR3aa: CASRSGTMNYGYTF

d_gene: NA
v_gene: TRBV2
abundance: NA
j_gene: TRBJ1-2
CDR3nt: TGTGCCGGCCGGGGACTCGACTATGGCTACACCTTC
CDR3aa: CAGRGLDYGYTF

d_gene: TRBD1
v_gene: TRBV10-1
abundance: NA
j_gene: TRBJ1-1
CDR3nt: TGCGCCAGCAGTCCCGGGACAGGGGTTGAAGCTTTCTTT
CDR3aa: CASSPGTGVEAFF

d_gene: NA
v_gene: TRBV2
abundance: NA
j_gene: TRBJ2-2
CDR3nt: TGTGCCAGCAGTCGGGGAAACACCGGGGAGCTGTTTTTT
CDR3aa: CASSRGNTGELFF

d_gene: TRBD2
v_gene: TRBV7-2
abundance: NA
j_gene: TRBJ2-1
CDR3nt: TGTGCCAGCAGCCTTGTCCGTGGGGGGGGATACAATGAGCAGTTCTTC
CDR3aa: CASSLVRGGGYNEQFF

d_gene: TRBD1
v_gene: TRBV5-1
abundance: NA
j_gene: TRBJ1-2
CDR3nt: TGCGCCAGCAGCGACCCCGGGACAGGACACTATGGCTACACCTTC
CDR3aa: CASSDPGTGHYGYTF

d_gene: NA
v_gene: TRBV19
abundance: NA
j_gene: TRBJ2-2
CDR3nt: TGTGCAAGTAGGCCGGCGGGGCAGATAAACACCGGGGAGCTGTTTTTT
CDR3aa: CASRPAGQINTGELFF

d_gene: NA
v_gene: TRBV2
abundance: NA
j_gene: TRBJ1-2
CDR3nt: TGTGCCAGCAGGTACAGGGTGCGAGGCTATGGCTACACCTTC
CDR3aa: CASRYRVRGYGYTF

d_gene: TRBD2
v_gene: TRBV7-9
abundance: NA
j_gene: TRBJ2-1
CDR3nt: TGTGCCAGCAGACCCCCCCCGGGACTAGCCTACAATGAGCAGTTCTTC
CDR3aa: CASRPPPGLAYNEQFF

d_gene: NA
v_gene: TRBV4-1
abundance: NA
j_gene: TRBJ2-1
CDR3nt: TGCGCCAGCAGCCGGCACGTGGCTCCGTCTTCCAATGAGCAGTTCTTC
CDR3aa: CASSRHVAPSSNEQFF

d_gene: TRBD1
v_gene: TRBV7-2
abundance: once
j_gene: TRBJ2-7
CDR3nt: TGTGCCAGCAGCTTAGTCGGGGGACAGGCCTACGAGCAGTACTTC
CDR3aa: CASSLVGGQAYEQYF

d_gene: TRBD1
v_gene: TRBV27
abundance: NA
j_gene: TRBJ1-6
CDR3nt: TGTGCCAGCAGTCAGTCCAGGGGGCCGTCCGTCACCGATAATTCACCCCTCCACTTT
CDR3aa: CASSQSRGPSVTDNSPLHF

d_gene: NA
v_gene: TRBV12-5
abundance: NA
j_gene: TRBJ2-2
CDR3nt: TGTGCTAGTGGTTTATCGGCCGGGGAGCTGTTTTTT
CDR3aa: CASGLSAGELFF

d_gene: NA
v_gene: TRBV7-9
abundance: NA
j_gene: TRBJ2-7
CDR3nt: TGTGCCAGCAGCCCCGGCGGCGGTTTCGGGTTTTCCTACGAGCAGTACTTC
CDR3aa: CASSPGGGFGFSYEQYF

d_gene: NA
v_gene: TRBV19
abundance: NA
j_gene: TRBJ1-5
CDR3nt: TGTGCCAGTAGTATCCCCCAGGGATCGCCCCAGCATTTT
CDR3aa: CASSIPQGSPQHF

d_gene: NA
v_gene: TRBV4-1
abundance: NA
j_gene: TRBJ2-7
CDR3nt: TGCGCCAGCAGCCCCACCGACACGCGTAGAAGTTACGAGCAGTACTTC
CDR3aa: CASSPTDTRRSYEQYF